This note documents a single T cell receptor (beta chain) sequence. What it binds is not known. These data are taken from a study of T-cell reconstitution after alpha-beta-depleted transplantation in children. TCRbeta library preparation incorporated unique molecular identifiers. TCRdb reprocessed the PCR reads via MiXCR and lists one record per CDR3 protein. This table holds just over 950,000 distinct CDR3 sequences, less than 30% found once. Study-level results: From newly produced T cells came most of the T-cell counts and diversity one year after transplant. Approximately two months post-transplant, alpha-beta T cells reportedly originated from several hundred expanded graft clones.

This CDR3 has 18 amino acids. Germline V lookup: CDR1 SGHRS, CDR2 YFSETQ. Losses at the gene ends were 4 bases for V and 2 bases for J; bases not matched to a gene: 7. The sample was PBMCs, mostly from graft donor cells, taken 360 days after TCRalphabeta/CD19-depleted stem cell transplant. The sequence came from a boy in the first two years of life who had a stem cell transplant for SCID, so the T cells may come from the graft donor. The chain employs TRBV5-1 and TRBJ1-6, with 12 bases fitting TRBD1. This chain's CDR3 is CASSTGTGGIAYNSPLHF. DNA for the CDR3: TGCGCCAGCAGCACTGGGACAGGGGGCATCGCCTATAATTCACCCCTCCACTTT.